The source of this T cell receptor (beta chain) is a study of post-analysis software for immune sequencing data. Turning to the study itself: Progressive-relapsing, secondary progressive and relapsing-remitting multiple sclerosis were among the disease courses included.

CDR1 is SNHLY, CDR2 FYNNEI, per germline. The CDR3 totals 14 residues. The ends were cut back, 1 base at V and 1 base at J, with 8 bases in the middle. Study-level points and caveats: The five TRBV segments detected at higher frequency in patients than in controls included TRBV5-6, TRBV5-1 and TRBV20-1.

Carried by the TCR beta cDNA libraries were unique molecular identifiers. TCRdb reanalysed the PCR reads using MiXCR and keeps one entry per CDR3 protein. The sample comprises 400,000 to 500,000 distinct CDR3 sequences, less than 40% of which are singletons, and 7.6% rests with the top ten. Turning to this clonotype: No antigen is known for it.

V and J are TRBV2 and TRBJ2-7; D is unresolved. This receptor was obtained from a girl aged 2-10 years with multiple sclerosis. The specimen sequenced was blood. The CDR3, as DNA: TGTGCCAGCAGTGAAGGCAGGAAGTCCTACGAGCAGTACTTC. Translating gives CASSEGRKSYEQYF.